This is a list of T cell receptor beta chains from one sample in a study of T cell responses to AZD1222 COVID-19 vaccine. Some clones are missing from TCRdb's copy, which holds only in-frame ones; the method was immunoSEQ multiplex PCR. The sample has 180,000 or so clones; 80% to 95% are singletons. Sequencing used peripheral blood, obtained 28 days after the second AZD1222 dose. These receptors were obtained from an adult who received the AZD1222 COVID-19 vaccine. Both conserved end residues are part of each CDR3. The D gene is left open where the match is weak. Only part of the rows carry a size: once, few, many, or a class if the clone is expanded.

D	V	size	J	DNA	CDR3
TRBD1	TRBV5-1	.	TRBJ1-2	TGCGCCAGCAGCTTCGAGGGGGCGGCAAAAGCCTTC	CASSFEGAAKAF
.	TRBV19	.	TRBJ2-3	TGTGCCAGTAGTATTGGGTACAGCACAGATACGCAGTATTTT	CASSIGYSTDTQYF
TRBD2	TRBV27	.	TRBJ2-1	TGTGCCAGCAGTTCTTCTAGCGGGGGGGCAAATGAGCAGTTCTTC	CASSSSSGGANEQFF
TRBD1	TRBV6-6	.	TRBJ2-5	TGTGCCAGCAGTCCGGGACAGGGACTAACCCAGTACTTC	CASSPGQGLTQYF
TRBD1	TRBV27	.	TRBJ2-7	TGTGCCAGCAGGTCCCCCTGGGGACAGGGGATTTCGTACGAGCAGTACTTC	CASRSPWGQGISYEQYF
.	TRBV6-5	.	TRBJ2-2	TGTGCCAGCAGTTGGGGGGGACAGAACACCGGGGAGCTGTTTTTT	CASSWGGQNTGELFF
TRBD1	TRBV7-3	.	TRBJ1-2	TGTGCCAGCAGCTTGGGACAGGGAGGTGGCTACACCTTC	CASSLGQGGGYTF
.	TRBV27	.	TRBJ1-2	TGTGCCAGCCCCCCGTCTAGCTATGGCTACACCTTC	CASPPSSYGYTF
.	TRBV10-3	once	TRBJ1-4	TGTGCCATCAGAGGCGGTAATAATGAAAAACTGTTTTTT	CAIRGGNNEKLFF
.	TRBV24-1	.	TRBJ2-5	TGTGCCACCAGTGATTCCGGGACCTCGGGGGAGACCCAGTACTTC	CATSDSGTSGETQYF
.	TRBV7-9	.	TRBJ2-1	TGTGCCACCTCCCACGGCCGCTACAATGAGCAGTTCTTC	CATSHGRYNEQFF
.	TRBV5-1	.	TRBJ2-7	TGCGCCAGCAGCTCCAGACAGGACTACGAGCAGTACTTC	CASSSRQDYEQYF
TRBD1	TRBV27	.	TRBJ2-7	TGTGCCAGCAGTTTCACGACAGGGCAGCACGAGCAGTACTTC	CASSFTTGQHEQYF
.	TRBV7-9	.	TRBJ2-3	TGTGCCAGCAGCTCACAAACAGGGTGGGGCACAGATACGCAGTATTTT	CASSSQTGWGTDTQYF
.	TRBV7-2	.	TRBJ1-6	TGTGCCAGCAGCCCCGGGAAGCATAATTCACCCCTCCACTTT	CASSPGKHNSPLHF
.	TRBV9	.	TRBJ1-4	TGTGCCAGCAGCGGACCGAGAACTAATGAAAAACTGTTTTTT	CASSGPRTNEKLFF
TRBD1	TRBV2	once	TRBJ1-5	TGTGCCAGCAGCGAGCAGACAGGGGGTGTTCAGCCCCAGCATTTT	CASSEQTGGVQPQHF
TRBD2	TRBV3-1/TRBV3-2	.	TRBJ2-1	TGTGCCAGCAGCCAAAGGACTAGCGGCGCATACAATGAGCAGTTCTTC	CASSQRTSGAYNEQFF
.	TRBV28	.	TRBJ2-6	TGTGCCGCAGGGCTCTCTTGGGCCAACGTCCTGACTTTC	CAAGLSWANVLTF
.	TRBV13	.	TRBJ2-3	TGTGCCAGCAGCTCCCCTCTAGAGGGCACAGATACGCAGTATTTT	CASSSPLEGTDTQYF
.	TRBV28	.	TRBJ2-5	TGTGCCAGCAGTCCGTGGACAGAACAAGAGACCCAGTACTTC	CASSPWTEQETQYF
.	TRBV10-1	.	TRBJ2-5	TGCGCCAGCAGTGAGTCGATGCGAGGGACCCAGTACTTC	CASSESMRGTQYF
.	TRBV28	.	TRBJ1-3	TGTGCCAGCAGTTTATCAGCCTGGCGCGGGGGAAACACCATATATTTT	CASSLSAWRGGNTIYF
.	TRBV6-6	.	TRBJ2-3	TGTGCCACCCGGGGATGGGGCACAGATACGCAGTATTTT	CATRGWGTDTQYF
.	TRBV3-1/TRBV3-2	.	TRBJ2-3	TGTGCCAGCAGCCAAGGGAGAAGGGGCCCAGATACGCAGTATTTT	CASSQGRRGPDTQYF
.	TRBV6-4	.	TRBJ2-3	TGTGCCAGAACAAATAGGGACCCCGAGAGAGATACGCAGTATTTT	CARTNRDPERDTQYF
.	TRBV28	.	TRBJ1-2	TGTGCCAGCAGTTTAGAAACCCCTTCCGGTCTGTCTGTCGGCTACACCTTC	CASSLETPSGLSVGYTF
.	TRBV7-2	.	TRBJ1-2	TGTGCCAGCAGCTTAGGTTGGGCGCGGACCTTC	CASSLGWARTF
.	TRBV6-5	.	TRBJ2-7	TGTGCCAGCAGTTACGGGTCAGGGGAGGCCTACGAGCAGTACTTC	CASSYGSGEAYEQYF